A selection of T cell receptor beta chains follows, all from one sample in a study of cytomegalovirus exposure and HLA in healthy donors. Measured with immunoSEQ multiplex PCR; TCRdb has only the in-frame clones, and not every one. The sample comprises 230,000 or so clones, about 86% of which are singletons, and roughly 2.8% rests with the top ten. Sequencing was carried out using PBMCs. The source is a woman aged 18-29 years in good health and CMV-seronegative. Both conserved end residues are part of each CDR3. Each record gives: J gene, clone size, V gene, D gene, CDR3 protein, CDR3 DNA. The D gene is left open where the match is weak. Some rows mark clone size as missing; the rest say once, few, many or name a class of expanded clone.

J gene: TRBJ1-1; clone size: -; V gene: TRBV9; D gene: -; CDR3 protein: CASSALVSTGYNTEAFF; CDR3 DNA: TGTGCCAGCAGCGCCCTCGTAAGCACAGGGTATAACACTGAAGCTTTCTTT
J gene: TRBJ2-2; clone size: -; V gene: TRBV20-1; D gene: -; CDR3 protein: CSARRTGELFF; CDR3 DNA: TGCAGTGCTAGGAGAACCGGGGAGCTGTTTTTT
J gene: TRBJ1-4; clone size: -; V gene: TRBV7-2; D gene: -; CDR3 protein: CASSSARILGANEKLFF; CDR3 DNA: TGTGCCAGCAGCTCCGCTCGAATTTTAGGAGCTAATGAAAAACTGTTTTTT
J gene: TRBJ1-2; clone size: -; V gene: TRBV19; D gene: TRBD1; CDR3 protein: CASSITTTPGTGDGYTF; CDR3 DNA: TGTGCCAGTAGTATCACTACAACTCCCGGGACAGGGGATGGCTACACCTTC
J gene: TRBJ2-5; clone size: -; V gene: TRBV29-1; D gene: -; CDR3 protein: CSVGFQRQETQYF; CDR3 DNA: TGCAGCGTTGGATTCCAGCGACAAGAGACCCAGTACTTC
J gene: TRBJ1-1; clone size: -; V gene: TRBV6-5; D gene: -; CDR3 protein: CASGLRVNTEAFF; CDR3 DNA: TGTGCCAGCGGCCTCAGGGTGAACACTGAAGCTTTCTTT
J gene: TRBJ1-1; clone size: -; V gene: TRBV5-6; D gene: TRBD1; CDR3 protein: CASSMNRGTEAFF; CDR3 DNA: TGTGCCAGCAGCATGAACAGGGGCACTGAAGCTTTCTTT
J gene: TRBJ2-2; clone size: -; V gene: TRBV5-1; D gene: -; CDR3 protein: CASSLTTGSDTGELFF; CDR3 DNA: TGCGCCAGCAGCCTAACGACAGGTTCTGACACCGGGGAGCTGTTTTTT
J gene: TRBJ2-2; clone size: -; V gene: TRBV20-1; D gene: -; CDR3 protein: CSASPPGELFF; CDR3 DNA: TGCAGTGCTAGCCCTCCCGGGGAGCTGTTTTTT
J gene: TRBJ1-1; clone size: -; V gene: TRBV28; D gene: -; CDR3 protein: CASSLETGGPTEAFF; CDR3 DNA: TGTGCCAGCAGTTTAGAGACAGGCGGGCCCACTGAAGCTTTCTTT
J gene: TRBJ1-3; clone size: -; V gene: TRBV5-6; D gene: TRBD1; CDR3 protein: CASSIDRGLGGNTIYF; CDR3 DNA: TGTGCCAGCAGCATAGACAGGGGGCTTGGTGGAAACACCATATATTTT
J gene: TRBJ2-7; clone size: -; V gene: TRBV28; D gene: TRBD2; CDR3 protein: CASTEGTSGTYEQYF; CDR3 DNA: TGTGCCAGCACCGAAGGGACTAGCGGTACCTACGAGCAGTACTTC
J gene: TRBJ2-2; clone size: -; V gene: TRBV28; D gene: TRBD2; CDR3 protein: CASRESGRVELFF; CDR3 DNA: TGTGCCAGCAGAGAGAGTGGGAGGGTGGAGCTGTTTTTT
J gene: TRBJ1-1; clone size: once; V gene: TRBV6-6; D gene: -; CDR3 protein: CASSYSRDRNTEAFF; CDR3 DNA: TGTGCCAGCAGTTACTCGAGGGATAGGAACACTGAAGCTTTCTTT
J gene: TRBJ2-7; clone size: -; V gene: TRBV27; D gene: -; CDR3 protein: CASSLRSSGTHEQYF; CDR3 DNA: TGTGCCAGCAGTCTTCGGTCTTCAGGAACCCACGAGCAGTACTTC
J gene: TRBJ1-4; clone size: -; V gene: TRBV14; D gene: -; CDR3 protein: CASSLLGAGEKLFF; CDR3 DNA: TGTGCCAGCAGCCTGTTAGGGGCTGGTGAAAAACTGTTTTTT
J gene: TRBJ1-2; clone size: -; V gene: TRBV28; D gene: -; CDR3 protein: CASSLGGTGTYGYTF; CDR3 DNA: TGTGCCAGCAGTTTAGGCGGGACGGGGACCTATGGCTACACCTTC